Below are 19 T cell receptor beta chains sequenced from a single sample in a study of molecular identifiers for immune sequencing clone quantification. MiXCR, run by TCRdb on the PCR reads, gives a single entry per CDR3 protein. The sample has 490,000 or so distinct CDR3 sequences; about 25% are singletons. The sequenced material came from naive CD8+ T cells from blood, with Jurkat cell RNA spiked in. Subset indicated: FACS-sorted CD8+CD4-CCR7+CD45RA+ naive T cells. Source of these receptors: a human donor in good health. Some libraries in this study had Jurkat cell RNA spiked in.

Turning to this clonotype: Just one base apart from a much larger clone, this may be a read error. This chain connects TRBV5-1 to TRBJ2-3; 9 bases map to TRBD1. The CDR3 has 14 amino acids. Per the germline V gene, CDR1 is SGHRS and CDR2 is YFSETQ. The CDR3 here is CASSLGQGQDKQYF. CDR3 DNA sequence: TGCGCCAGCAGCCTGGGACAGGGACAAGATAAGCAGTATTTT.

Concerning this clonotype: Given a much more abundant clone one base away, this may be a read error. The V and J genes are TRBV6-1 and TRBJ1-2; a weak D match, TRBD1 (6 bases). Between the trimmed V and J ends, which lost 0 bases and 4 bases, there was a span of 18 bases. This CDR3 has 17 residues. Germline V gives CDR1 MNHNS, CDR2 SASEGT. The CDR3: CASSEAHPYVTGYGYTF. The DNA of the CDR3 is TGTGCCAGCAGTGAAGCACACCCGTACGTGACAGGCTATGGCTACACCTTC.

V gene TRBV7-3 combines with J gene TRBJ1-1, with D perhaps matching TRBD1 (5 bases). Trimming stripped 5 bases from V and 4 bases from J, with 20 bases between. Germline V gene lookup returns CDR1 SGHTA and CDR2 FQGTGA. The CDR3 is 16 amino acids. CDR3 nucleotide sequence: TGTGCCAGCAGCGAGTCCGGCTACCCCGGGGCCACTGAAGCTTTCTTT. This encodes CASSESGYPGATEAFF.

In this sample, this clonotype turned up a few times. The chain has TRBV28 and TRBJ1-5; D gene uncertain. Germline loops: CDR1 MDHEN, CDR2 SYDVKM. CDR3 size: 14 residues. Trimming cost V 8 bases and J 0 bases, with 11 bases left between them. CDR3 DNA sequence: TGTGCCAGCTCGCCAGACTATAGCAATCAGCCCCAGCATTTT. Translated: CASSPDYSNQPQHF. The whole variable domain, remainder taken from reference TRBV28 and TRBJ1-5, is DVKVTQSSRYLVKRTGEKVFLECVQDMDHENMFWYRQDPGLGLRLIYFSYDVKMKEKGDIPEGYSVSREKKERFSLILESASTNQTSMYLCASSPDYSNQPQHFGDGTRLSIL.

This clonotype was seen many times. This chain links TRBV6-6 with TRBJ2-3; 7 bases line up with TRBD1. This CDR3 has 15 residues. Germline values: CDR1 MNHNY, CDR2 SVGAGI (reference sequence). After removal of 6 bases from V and 4 bases from J, the junction contained 10 bases not matched to a gene. In nucleotides, the CDR3 is TGTGCCAGCAGAACCCGGGACAGCTACGCAGATACGCAGTATTTT. Translated: CASRTRDSYADTQYF.

The rearrangement uses TRBV30 and TRBJ2-2; possibly TRBD1 or TRBD2 for D (6 bases each). Germline V gene lookup returns CDR1 GTSNPN and CDR2 SVGIG (reference sequence). V was cut by 5 bases and J by 2 bases, with 12 bases left in between. The CDR3 covers 14 residues. DNA for the CDR3: TGTGCCTGGGTAGGGGGGCCAAACACCGGGGAGCTGTTTTTT. It translates to CAWVGGPNTGELFF.

About this clonotype: One junction end does not reproduce the germline sequence, and a read error may be involved. V and J are TRBV29-1 and TRBJ2-4, with 8 bases lining up with TRBD2. CDR1 and CDR2 from the germline V gene are SQVTM and ANQGSEA. The CDR3 covers 16 residues. The CDR3 is CSVEDNTSGSQNVQYF. DNA of the CDR3: TGCAGCGTTGAAGATAATACTAGCGGAAGTCAAAACGTTCAGTACTTC. Full variable domain (rest looked up from reference TRBV29-1 and TRBJ2-4): SAVISQKPSRDICQRGTSLTIQCQVDSQVTMMFWYRQQPGQSLTLIATANQGSEATYESGFVIDKFPISRPNLTFSTLTVSNMSPEDSSIYLCSVEDNTSGSQNVQYFGAGTRLSVL.

The V call is TRBV5-6, the J call TRBJ2-2; 8 bases agree with TRBD1. Germline CDR1 is SGHDT and CDR2 is YYEEEE. J gave up 5 bases and V 4 bases, and 10 bases lay outside the gene matches. This CDR3 region has 16 residues. In DNA form, the CDR3 reads TGTGCCAGCAGCAACGGACAGGGAGTGGGGACCGGGGAGCTGTTTTTT. Protein sequence: CASSNGQGVGTGELFF.

The J gene is TRBJ2-7, the V gene TRBV27, with D unresolved. Germline CDR1 MNHEY, CDR2 SMNVEV (reference sequence). The CDR3 runs to 14 residues. V dropped 6 bases and J dropped 10 bases, with 22 bases sitting between them. CDR3 amino acids: CASSPRPYQEPQYF. The CDR3 DNA follows: TGTGCCAGCAGCCCCCGGCCGTACCAAGAGCCCCAGTACTTC.

In this sample, this clonotype turned up a few times. The chain employs TRBV7-3 and TRBJ2-1, with TRBD2 identical over 13 bases. With V trimmed by 5 bases and J by 10 bases, 2 bases remained unmatched. CDR3 length: 13 amino acids. The germline V gene has CDR1 SGHTA and CDR2 FQGTGA. The chain's CDR3 is CASSQGLAGEQFF. The CDR3 region has the DNA TGTGCCAGCAGCCAGGGACTAGCGGGAGAGCAGTTCTTC.

Note on this clonotype: A clone one base away is much larger, so this may be a read error. This chain links TRBV29-1 with TRBJ2-7; TRBD2 aligns across 10 bases. The length of the CDR3 is 14 residues. Per the germline V gene, CDR1 is SQVTM and CDR2 is ANQGSEA. CDR3: CSVVPASGSYERYF. In DNA, the CDR3 is TGCAGCGTAGTACCGGCTAGCGGGAGTTACGAGCGGTACTTC.

Remarks on this clonotype: A much larger clone is a single base away; this may be a read error. This chain uses TRBV5-1 with TRBJ1-1, with 8 bases that match TRBD1. V shed 4 bases and J 3 bases; nucleotides not matched to a gene: 8. From germline, CDR1 is SGHRS and CDR2 YFSETQ. This CDR3 comprises 15 residues. The CDR3, as DNA: TGCGCCAGCAGCCACACGGGACAGGCTGACACTGAAGCTTTCTTT. Amino acid sequence: CASSHTGQADTEAFF.

This clonotype was observed once. This may be a read error, as it is one base from a much larger clone. The CDR3 does not close with the conserved phenylalanine or tryptophan, likely indicating a read error. V gene TRBV5-1 combines with J gene TRBJ2-7; D is unresolved. The CDR3 length is 16 residues. The ends were cut back, 0 bases at V and 0 bases at J, with 13 bases in the middle. CDR1 SGHRS and CDR2 YFSETQ come from the germline V gene. The chain's CDR3 is CASSLDSAVPSYEQYY. The CDR3, as DNA: TGCGCCAGCAGCTTGGACTCTGCGGTGCCCTCCTACGAGCAGTACTAC.

This clonotype has a handful of counts. The chain recombines TRBV14 with TRBJ1-3; D is ambiguous. This CDR3 spans 12 amino acids. The V and J ends lost 3 bases and 4 bases respectively, with 4 bases between them. Germline values: CDR1 SGHDN, CDR2 FVKESK. The CDR3 DNA reads as TGTGCCAGCAGCCAGGAAGGAAACACCATATATTTT. Its protein product is CASSQEGNTIYF. Combining the CDR3 with reference TRBV14 and TRBJ1-3 gives the whole variable domain EAGVTQFPSHSVIEKGQTVTLRCDPISGHDNLYWYRRVMGKEIKFLLHFVKESKQDESGMPNNRFLAERTGGTYSTLKVQPAELEDSGVYFCASSQEGNTIYFGEGSWLTVV.

This clonotype was picked up many times. The chain is built from TRBV2 and TRBJ2-7, with D hard to call. CDR3 length equals 14 residues. The V and J ends lost 2 bases and 0 bases respectively, with 8 bases between them. Germline V gives CDR1 SNHLY, CDR2 FYNNEI. This CDR3 is CASSERTASYEQYF. Written as DNA, the CDR3 is TGTGCCAGCAGTGAACGTACAGCCTCCTACGAGCAGTACTTC.

This rearrangement joins TRBV27 to TRBJ2-3, with TRBD1 as a possible D gene (5 bases). Trimming cost V 8 bases and J 3 bases, with 18 bases left between them. This CDR3 region has 15 residues. The germline V gene encodes CDR1 MNHEY and CDR2 SMNVEV (reference sequence). The CDR3 loop is CASSRLPPGTDTQYF. CDR3 DNA sequence: TGTGCCAGCTCAAGACTGCCCCCAGGGACAGATACGCAGTATTTT.

Concerning this clonotype: This may be a read error: a much more frequent sequence differs by one nucleotide. The chain has TRBV6-5 and TRBJ2-7; D may be TRBD1 (6 bases). Germline-derived CDR1 and CDR2 are MNHEY and SVGAGI. This CDR3 spans 14 amino acids. The CDR3 loop reads CANSYAGEFYEQYF. In nucleotides, the CDR3 is TGTGCCAACAGTTACGCAGGGGAATTTTACGAGCAGTACTTC.

The V and J genes are TRBV28 and TRBJ1-4, with 8 bases that match TRBD1. Unmatched junction bases numbered 9, after V lost 5 bases and J lost 4 bases. CDR3 length equals 16 residues. Germline CDR1 MDHEN, CDR2 SYDVKM. Here the CDR3 DNA reads TGTGCCAGCAGTGCTTTCCCGGGACAGGTTAATGAAAAACTGTTTTTT. Translating gives CASSAFPGQVNEKLFF. The entire variable domain, with the rest obtained from reference TRBV28 and TRBJ1-4, is as follows: DVKVTQSSRYLVKRTGEKVFLECVQDMDHENMFWYRQDPGLGLRLIYFSYDVKMKEKGDIPEGYSVSREKKERFSLILESASTNQTSMYLCASSAFPGQVNEKLFFGSGTQLSVL.

Points on this clonotype: A much more abundant neighbour one base away suggests this may be a read error. V gene TRBV13 combines with J gene TRBJ1-1, with a weak D call TRBD1 (5 bases). The germline V gene encodes CDR1 PRHDT and CDR2 FYEKMQ (reference sequence). This CDR3 comprises 16 residues. As DNA, the CDR3 is TGTACCAGCAGCTCCCCTCCGGACACCGAGAACACTGAAGCTTTCTTT. Translation gives CTSSSPPDTENTEAFF.